The rows below give T cell receptor beta chains drawn from one sample of a study of neurological immune-mediated disorders. TCRdb re-called the 5' RACE reads through MiXCR, storing one row per CDR3 protein. The sample yields 35,000 to 40,000 distinct CDR3 sequences, 2.5% seen once. Sample: PBMCs. The source of these receptors is a man aged 50 to 60 with multiple sclerosis. Each CDR3 is given with its conserved first and last residue. Fields, in order: D gene, CDR3 length, V gene, J gene, clone size, CDR3 DNA, CDR3 protein. A D gene is named only where the DNA matches it firmly. Only some rows state a clone size, as once, few, many or a class for expanded clones.

TRBD2,17,TRBV27,TRBJ2-5,NA,TGTGCCAGCAGTTTAGGGGTAGGCGGGGGGGCCGAAGAGACCCAGTACTTC,CASSLGVGGGAEETQYF
TRBD1,14,TRBV5-1,TRBJ1-2,many,TGCGCCAGCAGCTTGAGGGACAGCGATTATGGCTACACCTTC,CASSLRDSDYGYTF
TRBD2,15,TRBV5-1,TRBJ2-1,many,TGCGCCAGCAGCTTGGCCCTTAGCGGGGGGGGTGAGCAGTTCTTC,CASSLALSGGGEQFF
NA,13,TRBV7-2,TRBJ1-5,many,TGTGCCAGCAGCTTAGACCAGGGCCGGATCCAGCATTTT,CASSLDQGRIQHF
NA,12,TRBV29-1,TRBJ2-5,many,TGCAGCGTCCGTAGTGGGGGGGAGACCCAGTACTTC,CSVRSGGETQYF
NA,16,TRBV5-1,TRBJ2-5,many,TGCGCCAGCAGCTTCCTTGGGGGGGCACCCCAAGAGACCCAGTACTTC,CASSFLGGAPQETQYF
NA,15,TRBV3-1,TRBJ1-6,many,TGTGCCAGCAGCCCTGCGGGTTCATATAATTCACCCCTCCACTTT,CASSPAGSYNSPLHF
NA,12,TRBV11-3,TRBJ2-7,many,TGTGCCAGCAGCACCGACACCTACGAGCAGTACTTC,CASSTDTYEQYF
TRBD1,15,TRBV19,TRBJ1-1,NA,TGTGCCAGTAGGAAGGGACAGGGGGCGGGCACTGAAGCTTTCTTT,CASRKGQGAGTEAFF
NA,14,TRBV7-2,TRBJ1-1,many,TGTGCCAGCAGCTTTTACGGGATGAACACTGAAGCTTTCTTT,CASSFYGMNTEAFF
NA,13,TRBV20-1,TRBJ1-1,many,TGCAGTGCTTCAGGAACTTTGAACACTGAAGCTTTCTTT,CSASGTLNTEAFF
TRBD1,14,TRBV5-1,TRBJ2-3,many,TGCGCCAGCAGCCATGGACAGGGCGAAAATACGCAGTATTTT,CASSHGQGENTQYF
NA,13,TRBV18,TRBJ2-5,NA,TGTGCCAGCTCACCAACGACGGGAGAGACCCAGTACTTC,CASSPTTGETQYF
TRBD1,14,TRBV5-6,TRBJ2-7,many,TGTGCCAGCAGCCGGGGACAGGGGGACTACGAGCAGTACTTC,CASSRGQGDYEQYF
NA,14,TRBV20-1,TRBJ2-7,few,TGCAGTGCTAGAGAGGGGCAGGAGTACTACGAGCAGTACTTC,CSAREGQEYYEQYF
NA,14,TRBV5-1,TRBJ1-1,many,TGCGCCAGCAGCTTCCCCGGGGAAACGACTGAAGCTTTCTTT,CASSFPGETTEAFF
TRBD1,18,TRBV6-5,TRBJ2-7,many,TGTGCCAGCAGCCCCGGGACAGGGCCTGCCAAACCCCGCTACGAGCAGTACTTC,CASSPGTGPAKPRYEQYF
NA,14,TRBV20-1,TRBJ1-1,many,TGCAGTGCTAGAGGTTTCAGGGGCCGCCCTGAAGCTTTCTTT,CSARGFRGRPEAFF
TRBD2,14,TRBV28,TRBJ2-3,many,TGTGCCAGCAGGCAAGGACTAGCGTCGGGTACGCAGTATTTT,CASRQGLASGTQYF
NA,13,TRBV20-1,TRBJ2-7,many,TGCAGTGCTAGAGATCGACGGGGCTACGAGCAGTACTTC,CSARDRRGYEQYF
NA,15,TRBV4-3,TRBJ1-1,NA,TGCGCCAGCAGCCAAGACAGATTAATGAACACTGAAGCTTTCTTT,CASSQDRLMNTEAFF
NA,14,TRBV7-3,TRBJ1-1,many,TGTGCCAGCAGCTTATCCTCAGGGAACACTGAAGCTTTCTTT,CASSLSSGNTEAFF